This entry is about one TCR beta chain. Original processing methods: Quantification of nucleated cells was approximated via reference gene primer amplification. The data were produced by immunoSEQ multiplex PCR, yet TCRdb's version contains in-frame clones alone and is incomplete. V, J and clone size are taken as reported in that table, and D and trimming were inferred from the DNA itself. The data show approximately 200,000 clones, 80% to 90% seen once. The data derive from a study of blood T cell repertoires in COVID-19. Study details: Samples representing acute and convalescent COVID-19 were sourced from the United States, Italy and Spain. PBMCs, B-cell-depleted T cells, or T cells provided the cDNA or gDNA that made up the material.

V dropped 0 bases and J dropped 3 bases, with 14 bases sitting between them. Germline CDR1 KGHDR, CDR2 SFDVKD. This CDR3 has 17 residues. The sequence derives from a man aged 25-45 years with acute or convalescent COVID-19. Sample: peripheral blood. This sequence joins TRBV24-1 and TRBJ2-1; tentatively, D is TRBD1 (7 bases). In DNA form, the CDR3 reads TGTGCCACCAGTGATTTGAGGGGGGACAGTCTCTACAATGAGCAGTTCTTC. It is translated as CATSDLRGDSLYNEQFF.